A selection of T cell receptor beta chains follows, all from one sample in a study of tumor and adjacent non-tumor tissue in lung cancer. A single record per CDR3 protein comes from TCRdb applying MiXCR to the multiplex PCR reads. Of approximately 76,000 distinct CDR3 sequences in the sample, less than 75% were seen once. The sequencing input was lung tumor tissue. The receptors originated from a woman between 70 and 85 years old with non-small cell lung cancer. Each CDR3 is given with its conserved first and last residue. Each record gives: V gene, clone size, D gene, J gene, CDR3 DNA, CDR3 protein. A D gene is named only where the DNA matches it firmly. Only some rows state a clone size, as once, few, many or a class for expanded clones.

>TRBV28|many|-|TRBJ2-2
TGTGCCAGCAGTTTCCCCAGGAGGGGTGGCACCGGGGAGCTGTTTTTT
CASSFPRRGGTGELFF
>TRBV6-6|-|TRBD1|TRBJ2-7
TGTGCCAACAGTTACTCAGGGGGACAGGGGGCGCAACGACAGTACTTC
CANSYSGGQGAQRQYF
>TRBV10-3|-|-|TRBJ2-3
TGTGCCATCAGTAGAGGGGAGGCAGGGGCTAGCACAGATACGCAGTATTTT
CAISRGEAGASTDTQYF
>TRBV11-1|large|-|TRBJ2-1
TGTGCCAGCAGCCCGGGACCCGTCGGTGAGCAGTTCTTC
CASSPGPVGEQFF
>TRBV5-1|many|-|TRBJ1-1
TGCGCCAGCAGCGAGACGGGCGGACCGAACACTGAAGCTTTCTTT
CASSETGGPNTEAFF
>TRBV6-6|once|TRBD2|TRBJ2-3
TGTGCCAGCAGTCGTAGACTAGCGACTAGCACAGATATGCAGTATTTT
CASSRRLATSTDMQYF
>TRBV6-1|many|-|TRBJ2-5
TGTGCCAGCAGTGAAGACAGGTCCGAGACCCAGTACTTC
CASSEDRSETQYF
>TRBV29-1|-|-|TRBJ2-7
TGCAGTGTTGAACTCGTGAGCCACTACGAGCAGTACTTC
CSVELVSHYEQYF
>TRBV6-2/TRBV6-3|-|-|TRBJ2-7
TGTGTCAGCGGCGCTGGTCCCTACGAGCAGTACTTC
CVSGAGPYEQYF
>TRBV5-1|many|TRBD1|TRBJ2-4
TGCGCCAGCAGCTGGGGGACAGGGGAGATAGCCAAAAACATTCAGTACTTC
CASSWGTGEIAKNIQYF
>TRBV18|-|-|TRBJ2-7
TGTGCCAGCTCACCATTGACAGCCCGTGTTAATAGCTTGGGCCTGAGCTCCTACGAGCAGTACTTC
CASSPLTARVNSLGLSSYEQYF
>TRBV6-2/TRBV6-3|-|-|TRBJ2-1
TGTGCCAGTAGTTTTTTCAATGAGCAGTTCTTC
CASSFFNEQFF